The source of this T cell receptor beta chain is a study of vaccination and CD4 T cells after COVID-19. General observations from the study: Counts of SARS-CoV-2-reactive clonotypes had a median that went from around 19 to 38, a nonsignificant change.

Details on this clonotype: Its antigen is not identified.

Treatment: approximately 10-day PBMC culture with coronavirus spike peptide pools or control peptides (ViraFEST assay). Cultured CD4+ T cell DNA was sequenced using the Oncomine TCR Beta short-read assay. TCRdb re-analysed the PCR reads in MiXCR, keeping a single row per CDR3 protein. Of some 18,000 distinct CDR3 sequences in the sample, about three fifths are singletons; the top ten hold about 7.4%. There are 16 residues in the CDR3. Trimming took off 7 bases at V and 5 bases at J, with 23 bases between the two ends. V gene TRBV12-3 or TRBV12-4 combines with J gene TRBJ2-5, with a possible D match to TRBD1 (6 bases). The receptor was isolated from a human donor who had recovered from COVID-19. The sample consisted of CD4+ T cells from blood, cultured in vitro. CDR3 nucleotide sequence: TGTGCCAGCACCAAAGGACAGTTAGGGATAGAGGAGACCCAGTACTTC. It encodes CASTKGQLGIEETQYF.